This paragraph reports one T cell receptor beta chain. Its antigen is as yet unknown. Regarding the study as a whole: Tumor-infiltrating Treg TCR alpha and beta sequences overlapped most with tumor naive CD4+ T cells, then blood naive. Tumor memory CD4+ T cell TCR gene usage clustered with blood and lymph node memory CD4+ cells and lymph node naive CD4+ cells.

J gave up 3 bases and V 3 bases, and 4 bases lay outside the gene matches. From germline, CDR1 is MDHEN and CDR2 SYDVKM. CDR3 length equals 14 residues. Via MiXCR, TCRdb re-called the 5' RACE reads, giving one row per CDR3 protein. The sample has about 32,000 distinct CDR3 sequences; roughly a quarter are singletons. The sequence was collected from a female donor with breast cancer. Sequencing was carried out using memory CD4+ T cells sorted from blood. As to subset: memory CD4+ T cells, CD4+CD45RO+CD25-. This sequence joins TRBV28 and TRBJ1-2; TRBD1 agrees at 7 bases. The CDR3 nucleotides read TGTGCCAGCAGTTTTAGGGGGCGGGACTATGGCTACACCTTC. It specifies CASSFRGRDYGYTF.